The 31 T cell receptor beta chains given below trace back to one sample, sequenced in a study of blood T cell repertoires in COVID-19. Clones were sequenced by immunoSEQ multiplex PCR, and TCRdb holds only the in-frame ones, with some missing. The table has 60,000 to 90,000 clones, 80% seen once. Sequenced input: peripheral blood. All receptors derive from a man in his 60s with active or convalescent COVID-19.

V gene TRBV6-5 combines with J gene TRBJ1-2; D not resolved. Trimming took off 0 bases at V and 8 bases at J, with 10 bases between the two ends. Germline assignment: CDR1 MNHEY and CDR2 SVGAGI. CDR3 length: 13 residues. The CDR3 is CASSYSRGRGYTF. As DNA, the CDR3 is TGTGCCAGCAGTTACTCACGGGGTCGGGGCTACACCTTC.

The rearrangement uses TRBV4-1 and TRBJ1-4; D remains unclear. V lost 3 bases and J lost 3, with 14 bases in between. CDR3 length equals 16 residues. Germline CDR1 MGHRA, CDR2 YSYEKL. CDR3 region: CASSQQFSGPNEKLFF. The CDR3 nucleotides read TGCGCCAGCAGCCAGCAATTCAGTGGCCCTAATGAAAAACTGTTTTTT.

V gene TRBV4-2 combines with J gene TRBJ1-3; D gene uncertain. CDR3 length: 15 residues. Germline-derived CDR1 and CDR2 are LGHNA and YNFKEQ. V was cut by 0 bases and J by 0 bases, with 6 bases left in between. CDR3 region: CASSQDQDSGNTIYF. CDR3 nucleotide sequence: TGTGCCAGCAGCCAAGATCAGGACTCTGGAAACACCATATATTTT.

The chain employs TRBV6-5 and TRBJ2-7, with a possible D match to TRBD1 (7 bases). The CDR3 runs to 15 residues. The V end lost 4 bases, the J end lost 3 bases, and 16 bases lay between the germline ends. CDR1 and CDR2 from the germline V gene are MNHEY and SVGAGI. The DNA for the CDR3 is TGTGCCAGCAGTTCCCGACTAGGGGGCGTCTACGAGCAGTACTTC. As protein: CASSSRLGGVYEQYF.

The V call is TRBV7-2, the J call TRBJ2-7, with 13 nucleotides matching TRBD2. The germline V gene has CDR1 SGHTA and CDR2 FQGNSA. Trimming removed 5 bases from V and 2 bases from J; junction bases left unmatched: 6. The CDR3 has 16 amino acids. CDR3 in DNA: TGTGCCAGCAGCGAGAGACTAGCGGGGGGAACCTACGAGCAGTACTTC. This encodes CASSERLAGGTYEQYF.

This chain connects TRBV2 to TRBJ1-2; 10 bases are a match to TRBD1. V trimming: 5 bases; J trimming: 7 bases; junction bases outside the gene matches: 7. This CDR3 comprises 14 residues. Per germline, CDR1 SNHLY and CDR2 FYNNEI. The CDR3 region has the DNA TGTGCCAGCAGTCTGGACAGGGGGTTTCTTGGCTACACCTTC. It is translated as CASSLDRGFLGYTF. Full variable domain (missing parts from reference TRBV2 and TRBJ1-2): EPEVTQTPSHQVTQMGQEVILRCVPISNHLYFYWYRQILGQKVEFLVSFYNNEISEKSEIFDDQFSVERPDGSNFTLKIRSTKLEDSAMYFCASSLDRGFLGYTFGSGTRLTVV.

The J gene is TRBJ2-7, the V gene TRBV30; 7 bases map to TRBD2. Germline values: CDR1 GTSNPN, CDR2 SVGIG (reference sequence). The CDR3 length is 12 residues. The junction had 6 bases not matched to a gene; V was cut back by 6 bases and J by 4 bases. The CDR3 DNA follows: TGTGCCTGTTATCCCGGGGGGTACGAGCAGTACTTC. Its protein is CACYPGGYEQYF.

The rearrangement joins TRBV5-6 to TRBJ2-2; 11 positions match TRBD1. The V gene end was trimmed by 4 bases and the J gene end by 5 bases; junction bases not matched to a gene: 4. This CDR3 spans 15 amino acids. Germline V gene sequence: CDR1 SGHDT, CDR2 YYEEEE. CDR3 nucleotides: TGTGCCAGCAGCGGGGACAGGGGGAGAACCGGGGAGCTGTTTTTT. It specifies CASSGDRGRTGELFF.

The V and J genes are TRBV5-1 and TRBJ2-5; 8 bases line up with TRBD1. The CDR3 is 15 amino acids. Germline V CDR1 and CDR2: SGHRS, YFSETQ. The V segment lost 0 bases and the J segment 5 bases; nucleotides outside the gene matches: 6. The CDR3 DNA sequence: TGCGCCAGCAGCTTGGGACAGGGGAAGGGGGAGACCCAGTACTTC. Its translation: CASSLGQGKGETQYF. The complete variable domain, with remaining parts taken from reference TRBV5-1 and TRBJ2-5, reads KAGVTQTPRYLIKTRGQQVTLSCSPISGHRSVSWYQQTPGQGLQFLFEYFSETQRNKGNFPGRFSGRQFSNSRSEMNVSTLELGDSALYLCASSLGQGKGETQYFGPGTRLLVL.

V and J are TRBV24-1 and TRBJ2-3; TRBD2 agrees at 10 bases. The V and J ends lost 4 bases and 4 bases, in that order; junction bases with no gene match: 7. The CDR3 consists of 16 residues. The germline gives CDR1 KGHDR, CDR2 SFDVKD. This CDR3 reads CATSDPIAGGPDTQYF. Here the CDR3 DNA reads TGTGCCACCAGTGACCCTATAGCGGGGGGACCAGATACGCAGTATTTT.

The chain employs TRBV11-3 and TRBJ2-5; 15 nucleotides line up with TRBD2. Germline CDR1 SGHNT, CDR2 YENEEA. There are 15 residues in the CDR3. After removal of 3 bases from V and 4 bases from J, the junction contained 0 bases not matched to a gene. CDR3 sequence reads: CASSLGLAGGETQYF. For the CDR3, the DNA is TGTGCCAGCAGCTTGGGACTAGCGGGGGGAGAGACCCAGTACTTC.

Here the CDR3 reads CASSQGQANYGYTF. CDR3 bases: TGTGCCAGCAGCCAGGGACAGGCGAACTATGGCTACACCTTC. The chain recombines TRBV11-2 with TRBJ1-2; 8 bases fit TRBD1. Germline V gene data show CDR1 as SGHAT and CDR2 as FQNNGV. The CDR3 has 14 residues. V lost 5 bases, J lost 2 bases, and 4 bases stayed unmatched.

The CDR3 region is CASSEIRGGNSPLHF. DNA for the CDR3: TGCGCCAGCAGTGAGATTCGGGGGGGGAATTCACCCCTCCACTTT. The chain joins TRBV10-2 to TRBJ1-6; tentative D call: TRBD1 (5 bases). V gave up 2 bases and J gave up 7 bases, with 12 bases separating them. Germline V gene lookup returns CDR1 WSHSY and CDR2 SAAADI. This CDR3 contains 15 residues.

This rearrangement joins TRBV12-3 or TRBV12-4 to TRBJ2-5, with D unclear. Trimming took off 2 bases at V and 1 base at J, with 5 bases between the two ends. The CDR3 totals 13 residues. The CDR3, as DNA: TGTGCCAGCAGTTTACAGGTCCAAGAGACCCAGTACTTC. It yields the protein CASSLQVQETQYF.

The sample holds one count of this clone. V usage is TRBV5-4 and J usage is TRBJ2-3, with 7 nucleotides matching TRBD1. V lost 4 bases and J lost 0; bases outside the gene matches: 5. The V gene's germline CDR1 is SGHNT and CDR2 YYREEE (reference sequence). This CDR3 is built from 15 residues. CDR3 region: CASSHGQVSTDTQYF. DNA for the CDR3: TGTGCCAGCAGCCACGGACAGGTCAGCACAGATACGCAGTATTTT.

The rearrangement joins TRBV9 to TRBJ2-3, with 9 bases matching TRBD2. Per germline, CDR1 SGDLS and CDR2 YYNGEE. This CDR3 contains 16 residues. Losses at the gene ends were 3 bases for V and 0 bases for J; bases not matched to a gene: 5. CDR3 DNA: TGTGCCAGCAGCGCTATAGCGGGGGCTAGCACAGATACGCAGTATTTT. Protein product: CASSAIAGASTDTQYF.

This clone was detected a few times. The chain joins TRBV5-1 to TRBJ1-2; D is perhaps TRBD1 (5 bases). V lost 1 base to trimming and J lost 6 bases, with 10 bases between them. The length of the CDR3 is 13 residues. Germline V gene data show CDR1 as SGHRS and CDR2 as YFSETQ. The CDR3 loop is CASSLQSGNGYTF. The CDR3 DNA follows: TGCGCCAGCAGCTTGCAGTCAGGGAATGGCTACACCTTC.

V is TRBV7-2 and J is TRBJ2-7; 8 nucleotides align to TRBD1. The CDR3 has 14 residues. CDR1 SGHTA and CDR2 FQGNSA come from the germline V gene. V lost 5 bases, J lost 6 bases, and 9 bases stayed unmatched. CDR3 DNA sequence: TGTGCCAGCAGCCTGGGACAGGCACAAACCGAGCAGTACTTC. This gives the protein CASSLGQAQTEQYF.

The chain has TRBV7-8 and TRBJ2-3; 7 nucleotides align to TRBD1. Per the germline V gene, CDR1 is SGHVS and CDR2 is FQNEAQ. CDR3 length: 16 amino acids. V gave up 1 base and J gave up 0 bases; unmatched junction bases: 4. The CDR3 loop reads CASSLVGQTSTDTQYF. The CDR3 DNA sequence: TGTGCCAGCAGCTTAGTGGGACAGACTAGCACAGATACGCAGTATTTT.

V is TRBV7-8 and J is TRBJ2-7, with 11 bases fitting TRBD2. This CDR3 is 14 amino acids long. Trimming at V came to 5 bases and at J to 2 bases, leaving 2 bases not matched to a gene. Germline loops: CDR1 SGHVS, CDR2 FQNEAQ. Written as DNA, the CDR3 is TGTGCCAGCAGCCATAGCGGGGGGGCCTACGAGCAGTACTTC. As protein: CASSHSGGAYEQYF. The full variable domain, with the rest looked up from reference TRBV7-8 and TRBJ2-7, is GAGVSQSPRYKVAKRGQDVALRCDPISGHVSLFWYQQALGQGPEFLTYFQNEAQLDKSGLPSDRFFAERPEGSVSTLKIQRTQQEDSAVYLCASSHSGGAYEQYFGPGTRLTVT.

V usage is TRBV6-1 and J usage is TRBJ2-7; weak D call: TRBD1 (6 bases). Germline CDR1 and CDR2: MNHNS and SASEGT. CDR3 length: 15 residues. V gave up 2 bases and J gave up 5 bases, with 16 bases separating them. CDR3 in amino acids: CASSELGQGLNEQYF. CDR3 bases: TGTGCCAGCAGTGAATTGGGGCAGGGGTTAAACGAGCAGTACTTC.

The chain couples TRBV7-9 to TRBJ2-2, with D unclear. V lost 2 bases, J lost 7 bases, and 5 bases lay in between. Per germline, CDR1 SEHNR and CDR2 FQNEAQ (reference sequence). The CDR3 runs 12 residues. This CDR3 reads CASSLNYGELFF. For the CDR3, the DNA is TGTGCCAGCAGCTTAAATTACGGGGAGCTGTTTTTT.

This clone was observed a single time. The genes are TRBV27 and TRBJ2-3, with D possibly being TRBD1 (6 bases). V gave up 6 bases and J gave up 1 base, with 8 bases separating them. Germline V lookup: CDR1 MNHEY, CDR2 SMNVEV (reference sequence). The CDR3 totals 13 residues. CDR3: CASRDRGTDTQYF. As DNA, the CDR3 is TGTGCCAGCAGGGACAGAGGCACAGATACGCAGTATTTT.

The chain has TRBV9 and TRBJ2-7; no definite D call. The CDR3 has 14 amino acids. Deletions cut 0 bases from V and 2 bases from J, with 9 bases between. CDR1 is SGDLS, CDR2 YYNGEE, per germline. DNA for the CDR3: TGTGCCAGCAGCGTAGCCCAGAACCCCTACGAGCAGTACTTC. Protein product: CASSVAQNPYEQYF.

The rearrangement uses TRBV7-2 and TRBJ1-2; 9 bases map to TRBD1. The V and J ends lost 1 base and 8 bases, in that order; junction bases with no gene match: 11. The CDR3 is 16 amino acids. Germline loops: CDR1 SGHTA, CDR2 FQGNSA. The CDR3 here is CASSLEGTGLRGGYTF. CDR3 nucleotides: TGTGCCAGCAGCTTAGAAGGGACAGGGTTGAGAGGAGGCTACACCTTC.

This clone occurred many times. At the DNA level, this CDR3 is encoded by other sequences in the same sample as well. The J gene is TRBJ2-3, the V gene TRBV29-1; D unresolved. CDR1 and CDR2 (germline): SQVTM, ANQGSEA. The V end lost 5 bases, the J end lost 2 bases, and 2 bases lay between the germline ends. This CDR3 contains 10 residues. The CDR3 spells CSVLTDTQYF. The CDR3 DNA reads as TGCAGCGTTCTCACAGATACGCAGTATTTT.

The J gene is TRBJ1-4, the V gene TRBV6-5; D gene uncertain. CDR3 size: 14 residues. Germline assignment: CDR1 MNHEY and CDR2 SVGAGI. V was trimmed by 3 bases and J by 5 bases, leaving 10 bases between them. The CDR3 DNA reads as TGTGCCAGCAGTTATGGTCAGTCCAATGAAAAACTGTTTTTT. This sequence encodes CASSYGQSNEKLFF.

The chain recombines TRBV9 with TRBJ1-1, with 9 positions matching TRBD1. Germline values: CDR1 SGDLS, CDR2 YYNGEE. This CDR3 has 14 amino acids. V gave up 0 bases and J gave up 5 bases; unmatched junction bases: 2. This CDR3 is CASSVVGTGTEAFF. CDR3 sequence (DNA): TGTGCCAGCAGCGTAGTAGGGACAGGGACTGAAGCTTTCTTT.

The CDR3 DNA follows: TGTGCCAGCAGCTTGGGAGGGACAGCTAATGAAAAACTGTTTTTT. Translated, it gives CASSLGGTANEKLFF. V and J are TRBV5-5 and TRBJ1-4, with 7 bases matching TRBD1. With V trimmed by 0 bases and J by 3 bases, 2 bases remained unmatched. CDR1 SGHKS and CDR2 YYEKEE come from the germline V gene (reference sequence). This CDR3 is built from 15 residues. Complete variable domain (other parts from reference TRBV5-5 and TRBJ1-4): DAGVTQSPTHLIKTRGQQVTLRCSPISGHKSVSWYQQVLGQGPQFIFQYYEKEERGRGNFPDRFSARQFPNYSSELNVNALLLGDSALYLCASSLGGTANEKLFFGSGTQLSVL.

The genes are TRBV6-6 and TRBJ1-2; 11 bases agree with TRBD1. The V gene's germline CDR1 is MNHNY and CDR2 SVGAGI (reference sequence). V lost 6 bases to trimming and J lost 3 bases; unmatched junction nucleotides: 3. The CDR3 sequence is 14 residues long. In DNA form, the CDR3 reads TGTGCCAGCAGACCGGGACAGGGGGACTATGGCTACACCTTC. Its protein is CASRPGQGDYGYTF.

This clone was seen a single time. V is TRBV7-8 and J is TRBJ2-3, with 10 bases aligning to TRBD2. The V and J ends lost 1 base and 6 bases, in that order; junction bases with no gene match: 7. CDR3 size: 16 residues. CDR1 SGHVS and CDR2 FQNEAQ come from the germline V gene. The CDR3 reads CASSLGPAGGQDTQYF. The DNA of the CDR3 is TGTGCCAGCAGCTTAGGCCCAGCGGGGGGGCAGGATACGCAGTATTTT.